This entry features one T cell receptor (beta chain) sequence. The same CDR3 also results from other DNA sequences found in this sample. J gave up 1 base and V 2 bases, and 5 bases lay outside the gene matches. Germline V CDR1 and CDR2: MGHDK, SYGVNS. This CDR3 is built from 16 residues. This specimen belongs to a study of shared T cell receptors in the human thymus. Using immunoSEQ multiplex PCR, the repertoire was profiled, and TCRdb retains in-frame clones only, with some absent. The table records about 660,000 clones, approximately 89% of them present only once. Separately, the same data were catalogued under a study of human thymus T cells. That study reports: The study used thymus tissue resected during corrective heart surgery. An apparent bias in V and J gene usage was seen in thymic and blood repertoires. Related research found strongly overlapping thymic repertoires in unrelated individuals.

J is TRBJ1-5 and V is TRBV25-1, with TRBD1 matching over 7 bases. Sequenced input: thymocytes. The receptor was derived from a boy under two years old with a congenital heart defect. The CDR3 loop is CASSEGGTESNQPQHF. DNA of the CDR3: TGTGCCAGCAGTGAAGGTGGGACAGAAAGCAATCAGCCCCAGCATTTT. Full variable domain (rest looked up from reference TRBV25-1 and TRBJ1-5): EADIYQTPRYLVIGTGKKITLECSQTMGHDKMYWYQQDPGMELHLIHYSYGVNSTEKGDLSSESTVSRIRTEHFPLTLESARPSHTSQYLCASSEGGTESNQPQHFGDGTRLSIL.